This is a list of T cell receptor beta chains from one sample in a study of monozygotic twins with inflammatory bowel disease. TCRdb re-called the 5' RACE reads and shows each CDR3 protein once, DNA omitted. This sample contains fewer than 350,000 distinct CDR3 sequences. Sequenced material: blood. The receptors come from a human donor with ulcerative colitis or Crohn's disease, or a healthy co-twin of an affected twin (not recorded which). The CDR3 runs from the conserved cysteine through the conserved F or W. Each record gives: V gene, J gene, CDR3 protein.

V: TRBV6-5; J: TRBJ2-1; CDR3: CASRSSRVNYEQFF
V: TRBV3-1; J: TRBJ2-7; CDR3: CASSLGGFSYEQYF
V: TRBV2; J: TRBJ2-3; CDR3: CASRPDRLGTDTQYF
V: TRBV19; J: TRBJ2-7; CDR3: CASSSSGTPLRQYF
V: TRBV4-3; J: TRBJ2-3; CDR3: CASSQWTSFTDTQYF
V: TRBV20-1; J: TRBJ1-6; CDR3: CSARARDLTSYNSPLHF
V: TRBV28; J: TRBJ2-3; CDR3: CASSPGTSGFFTDTQYF
V: TRBV5-1; J: TRBJ2-7; CDR3: CASAGTGVSYEQYF
V: TRBV20-1; J: TRBJ2-6; CDR3: CSAASGANVLTF
V: TRBV6-2/TRBV6-3; J: TRBJ2-7; CDR3: CASSYDLRYKQYF
V: TRBV10-3; J: TRBJ1-4; CDR3: CASSVQGAREKLFF
V: TRBV2; J: TRBJ1-5; CDR3: CASRYRENQPQHF
V: TRBV3-1; J: TRBJ2-5; CDR3: CASSRRAGEETQYF
V: TRBV5-1; J: TRBJ2-5; CDR3: CASSPLDPQETQYF
V: TRBV20-1; J: TRBJ2-7; CDR3: CSARGTQGILDEQYF
V: TRBV7-2; J: TRBJ2-2; CDR3: CASSSDIPTGELFF
V: TRBV5-1; J: TRBJ2-7; CDR3: CASSLDREKTYEQYF
V: TRBV3-1; J: TRBJ2-3; CDR3: CASSRGLAGVPDTQYF
V: TRBV12-3/TRBV12-4; J: TRBJ2-5; CDR3: CASSLELAGQETQYF
V: TRBV28; J: TRBJ2-3; CDR3: CASKYGTDTQYF
V: TRBV5-1; J: TRBJ1-4; CDR3: CASSPPLERFGNEKLFF
V: TRBV20-1; J: TRBJ2-7; CDR3: CSALSGTSGSNEQYF
V: TRBV3-1; J: TRBJ2-3; CDR3: CASSLHYGADTQYF
V: TRBV20-1; J: TRBJ1-2; CDR3: CSARLWAGGYTF
V: TRBV5-1; J: TRBJ2-1; CDR3: CASSSKRDPYNEQFF
V: TRBV5-1; J: TRBJ2-3; CDR3: CASSLSDETDTQYF
V: TRBV20-1; J: TRBJ2-1; CDR3: CSASRVQGEQFF
V: TRBV5-4; J: TRBJ2-5; CDR3: CASRRDIVSAQYF
V: TRBV28; J: TRBJ2-7; CDR3: CASSLTGVHEQYF
V: TRBV14; J: TRBJ2-2; CDR3: CASSLRLAGGTGELFF
V: TRBV28; J: TRBJ1-2; CDR3: CASSLRTGAFGYTF
V: TRBV3-1; J: TRBJ1-2; CDR3: CASSQGSAAGDYGYTF
V: TRBV6-1; J: TRBJ2-7; CDR3: CASRKPLAGAYEQYF
V: TRBV7-8; J: TRBJ1-1; CDR3: CASSLGNYNTEAFF
V: TRBV6-6; J: TRBJ1-2; CDR3: CASSKGFAYGYTF
V: TRBV10-3; J: TRBJ1-4; CDR3: CAISEHTGLEEKLFF
V: TRBV11-2; J: TRBJ2-3; CDR3: CASSTRTDTQNF
V: TRBV5-1; J: TRBJ2-5; CDR3: CASSLLMETQYF
V: TRBV30; J: TRBJ2-7; CDR3: CAWRTGWEQYF
V: TRBV20-1; J: TRBJ2-1; CDR3: CSARDEAGGPHEQFF
V: TRBV5-1; J: TRBJ2-1; CDR3: CASSPTRGGAIYNEQFF
V: TRBV20-1; J: TRBJ1-2; CDR3: CSATLSGGMDYGYTF
V: TRBV29-1; J: TRBJ2-3; CDR3: CSVASSGADQGDTQYF
V: TRBV28; J: TRBJ2-7; CDR3: CASRSSGSREQYF
V: TRBV7-3; J: TRBJ2-2; CDR3: CASSRGKATGELFF
V: TRBV15; J: TRBJ2-2; CDR3: CATSTTSRARYTGELFF
V: TRBV15; J: TRBJ2-5; CDR3: CATSRDLGQGIQETQYF